Below are 8 T cell receptor beta chains sequenced from a single sample in a study of T-cell reconstitution after alpha-beta-depleted transplantation in children. Molecular barcoding with unique molecular identifiers was used for the TCRbeta library. TCRdb itself ran the PCR reads through MiXCR, one entry per CDR3 protein. Of 450,000 to 600,000 distinct CDR3 sequences listed, about 18% are singletons. Sequenced material: PBMCs from the stem cell graft donor, taken from the stem cell graft. All receptors come from a human donor who donated a stem cell graft to a child with acute lymphoblastic leukemia.

V and J are TRBV7-6 and TRBJ2-5; D possibly corresponds to TRBD2 (6 bases). The V end lost 5 bases, the J end lost 7 bases, and 11 bases lay between the germline ends. Looked up from germline, CDR1 is SGHVS and CDR2 is FNYEAQ. This CDR3 is built from 12 residues. CDR3: CASSPPGGTQYF. Written as DNA, the CDR3 is TGTGCCAGCAGCCCGCCCGGGGGGACCCAGTACTTC.

The chain uses TRBV3-1 and TRBJ1-1, with unresolved D. Germline V CDR1 and CDR2: LGHDT, YNNKEL (reference sequence). The CDR3 contains 14 residues. Trimming left V 4 bases short and J 4 bases short, with 13 bases between. CDR3: CASSLLGRVTEAFF. In DNA form, the CDR3 reads TGTGCCAGCAGCCTCTTAGGTAGGGTCACTGAAGCTTTCTTT.

The J gene is TRBJ2-2, the V gene TRBV2, with D tentatively TRBD1 or TRBD2 (5 bases each). Trimming stripped 8 bases from V and 4 bases from J, with 17 bases between. The length of the CDR3 is 15 residues. CDR1 is SNHLY and CDR2 is FYNNEI in the germline V gene. DNA of the CDR3: TGTGCCAGCTTAGATGGGGGAACGAGCACCGGGGAGCTGTTTTTT. Translation gives CASLDGGTSTGELFF. The variable domain in full, with the rest retrieved from reference TRBV2 and TRBJ2-2, is EPEVTQTPSHQVTQMGQEVILRCVPISNHLYFYWYRQILGQKVEFLVSFYNNEISEKSEIFDDQFSVERPDGSNFTLKIRSTKLEDSAMYFCASLDGGTSTGELFFGEGSRLTVL.

This clonotype was counted only a few times. V and J are TRBV7-9 and TRBJ2-3; a possible D gene is TRBD2 (5 bases). From germline, CDR1 is SEHNR and CDR2 FQNEAQ (reference sequence). V shed 8 bases and J shed 2 bases, with 5 bases lying between them. The CDR3 sequence is 11 residues long. CDR3 region: CASRDTDTQYF. The CDR3 nucleotides read TGTGCCAGCCGGGACACAGATACGCAGTATTTT.

In this sample, this clonotype turned up a few times. V is TRBV6-5 and J is TRBJ2-1; 7 nucleotides match TRBD2. V trimming: 2 bases; J trimming: 3 bases; junction bases outside the gene matches: 1. The germline V gene encodes CDR1 MNHEY and CDR2 SVGAGI. CDR3 length equals 14 residues. The CDR3 here is CASSYRDYYNEQFF. CDR3 bases: TGTGCCAGCAGTTACCGGGACTACTACAATGAGCAGTTCTTC.

This rearrangement joins TRBV18 to TRBJ2-7; TRBD1 matches at 11 bases. J was trimmed by 10 bases and V by 3 bases; bases with no gene match: 17. The CDR3 runs to 17 residues. Per the germline V gene, CDR1 is KGHSH and CDR2 is LQKENI. Written as DNA, the CDR3 is TGTGCCAGCTCACCCCTTAACTTAGGACAGGGGGCTAACTCACAGTACTTC. Translation gives CASSPLNLGQGANSQYF.

This clonotype was seen a few times. The chain employs TRBV11-1 and TRBJ2-5; D is perhaps TRBD1 (6 bases). The CDR3 length is 18 residues. V lost 5 bases to trimming and J lost 5 bases, with 27 bases between them. CDR1 SGHAT and CDR2 FQDESV come from the germline V gene (reference sequence). DNA for the CDR3: TGTGCCAGCAGCCCCGCCGTCCGTACAGGGATTCGGTGGGAGACCCAGTACTTC. Translating gives CASSPAVRTGIRWETQYF.

The CDR3 sequence is CSGKENEQFF. The DNA of the CDR3 is TGCAGCGGCAAGGAAAATGAGCAGTTCTTC. This chain joins TRBV29-1 and TRBJ2-1; D not certain. V was trimmed by 7 bases and J by 7 bases, leaving 8 bases between them. The CDR3 totals 10 residues. In germline, CDR1 is SQVTM, CDR2 ANQGSEA.